Here is one T cell receptor (beta chain) with its context. In its sample, this clonotype was seen a few times. Its antigen remains undetermined. No much larger clone exists at a distance of one base, and base qualities are not known. The data were taken from a study of early T cells in non-severe SARS-CoV-2 infection listed by TCRdb under 2021. About the study as a whole: Bulk RNA from unsorted whole blood was used for TCR sequencing, so alpha and beta chains could not be paired.

Paper-wide results and their limitations: VDJdb matching was skewed toward anti-spike CD8 responses and likely underestimated virus-specific expansions by missing private and CD4 specificities.

The germline V gene sets CDR1 to MDHEN and CDR2 to SYDVKM. The germline ends are 12 bases apart after V is trimmed by 4 bases and J by 3 bases. From cysteine to phenylalanine, the CDR3 is 15 amino acids long. Only the CDR3 DNA stays, 45 bases, in frame from base 1. The library came from 5' RACE. The sequencer was a NextSeq 500. To correct for sequencing error and PCR bias, the TCR library protocol tagged individual cDNA molecules with unique molecular identifiers. Both TCR alpha and beta chains were sequenced, and tight co-correlation was observed between alpha and beta sequence abundances in each sample. On the study's bioinformatics: Decombinator V4 was used to annotate the V gene, J gene and CDR3 of the TCR sequences. TCRs were defined as expanded if a significant change between any two time points was detected under a Poisson model with p below 0.0001. TCR abundances were normalised to the total number of TCRs sequenced in each sample and reported as counts per million. TRAV1-2 paired with TRAJ12, TRAJ20 or TRAJ33 defined MAIT TCRs, while TRAV10 paired with TRAJ18 defined iNKT TCRs. A search of VDJdb, accessed on 1 November 2021, was run for TCRs annotated to CMV, EBV and SARS-CoV-2, with TCRs annotated for multiple antigens excluded. Starting from the raw public reads, TCRdb applied fastp trimming at Q25, assembled clones with MiXCR and retained in-frame beta chains. Rows with one shared CDR3 protein collapse into an entry with the most common genes and DNA. The V and J calls were not made by the authors but by TCRdb's processing. Recorded for this sample are approximately 89,000 distinct CDR3 sequences; more than 12% of them occurred a single time. Approximately 3.3% of the sample goes to the ten largest clones.

A case-control design nested within a healthcare worker cohort in London, UK, was used, with weekly nasopharyngeal swab PCR tests and blood sampling performed. Between 23 and 31 March 2020, the week of the UK lockdown, healthcare workers were enrolled and then followed up weekly for as long as 16 weeks. Specimen: whole blood. This chain joins TRBV28 to TRBJ1-4, and the D gene may be TRBD1, 6 bases matching. This sequence was found in an adult who was a healthcare worker with PCR-confirmed SARS-CoV-2 infection or an uninfected control (not recorded which). DNA sequence: TGTGCCAGCAGTTACCACTCAGGGGCTAATGAAAAACTGTTTTTT. The resulting protein is CASSYHSGANEKLFF. This CDR3, with the reference TRBV28 and TRBJ1-4 proteins standing in past its ends, gives the full variable domain DVKVTQSSRYLVKRTGEKVFLECVQDMDHENMFWYRQDPGLGLRLIYFSYDVKMKEKGDIPEGYSVSREKKERFSLILESASTNQTSMYLCASSYHSGANEKLFFGSGTQLSVL.